This T cell receptor beta chain was identified in a study of shared clonotypes between healthy human individuals. The CDR3 length is 14 residues. V gave up 4 bases and J gave up 0 bases, with 8 bases separating them. CDR1 is SGHTA, CDR2 FQGTGA, per germline. A note on this clone: The antigen is undetermined. This same CDR3 is encoded by further DNA sequences in the sample.

Study-level findings and limits: In contrast to clonotypes shared by all four donors, non-shared clonotypes had lower generation probabilities.

Assay: immunoSEQ multiplex PCR; the TCRdb copy retains only in-frame clones and omits some. This sample has 2 million to 3 million clones, with 93% found just once. The rearrangement joins TRBV7-3 to TRBJ2-3; tentative D call: TRBD1 (6 bases). What was sequenced was naive CD4+ T cells from PBMCs. Subset here: CD45RA+ positively selected. This clonotype originated in a man aged 18 to 35 in good health. Some clones in this sample may be carry-over from other donors' samples. Here the CDR3 DNA reads TGTGCCAGCAGCTCCGGACAGAGCACAGATACGCAGTATTTT. Its translation: CASSSGQSTDTQYF.